This T cell receptor (beta chain) was identified during a study of blood T cell repertoires in COVID-19. The wider study: The cDNA or gDNA used as material had been derived from T cells, B-cell-depleted T cells, or PBMCs.

Method: immunoSEQ multiplex PCR; TCRdb's copy keeps in-frame clones and lacks some. The sample includes roughly 330,000 clones, 87% seen only once; the top ten take approximately 5.3%. The sample was PBMCs or T cells enriched from blood (not recorded which). This TCR derives from a woman aged 30 to 39 who had recovered from COVID-19.

Written as DNA, the CDR3 is TGCGCCAGCAGTCATATTCGGGGAGTAGCAGAAGAGACCCAGTACTTC. Translation gives CASSHIRGVAEETQYF. The gene calls are TRBV23-1 and TRBJ2-5, with D perhaps matching TRBD2 (5 bases). TRBV23-1 is classed as an ORF, of uncertain function. The CDR3 sequence is 16 residues long. Between the trimmed V and J ends, which lost 3 bases and 3 bases, there was a span of 17 bases.